The 27 T cell receptor beta chains presented below share a single source sample, sequenced in a study of blood T cell repertoires in COVID-19. Using immunoSEQ multiplex PCR, the repertoire was profiled, and TCRdb retains in-frame clones only, with some absent. The sample has under 300,000 clones; approximately 90% are singletons. The sample taken for sequencing was PBMCs or T cells enriched from blood (not recorded which). The receptor source for this set is a woman aged 25 to 39 with acute COVID-19.

V usage is TRBV2 and J usage is TRBJ1-6; weak D call: TRBD1 (6 bases). Germline lookup yields CDR1 SNHLY and CDR2 FYNNEI. CDR3 length equals 14 residues. The germline V and J ends were trimmed by 6 bases and 2 bases, with 8 bases remaining between them. In DNA, the CDR3 is TGTGCCAGCAGACAGGGAGCCTATAATTCACCCCTCCACTTT. This gives the protein CASRQGAYNSPLHF.

The chain recombines TRBV2 with TRBJ1-2, with 8 bases that match TRBD1. Germline lookup yields CDR1 SNHLY and CDR2 FYNNEI. There are 13 residues in the CDR3. With V trimmed by 7 bases and J by 6 bases, 7 bases remained unmatched. The CDR3 DNA sequence: TGTGCCAGCATCTTTTTACAGGGGGATGGCTACACCTTC. It codes for CASIFLQGDGYTF.

V and J are TRBV7-9 and TRBJ1-6; TRBD1 might be the D (5 bases). The CDR3 spans 15 residues. V lost 6 bases and J lost 6, with 15 bases in between. Germline CDR1 SEHNR, CDR2 FQNEAQ (reference sequence). The CDR3 DNA reads TGTGCCAGCAGAACCACAGGCCCCACTAATTCACCCCTCCACTTT. Translating it yields CASRTTGPTNSPLHF.

The CDR3 DNA reads as TGTGCCAGCAGTCCCTGGACAGGGGGCGGCACAGATACGCAGTATTTT. It codes for CASSPWTGGGTDTQYF. This chain connects TRBV27 to TRBJ2-3; the match to TRBD1 covers 11 bases. Germline V lookup: CDR1 MNHEY, CDR2 SMNVEV (reference sequence). The CDR3 is 16 residues long. V gave up 5 bases and J gave up 1 base; unmatched junction bases: 5.

The chain links TRBV6-1 to TRBJ2-7, with 9 bases matching TRBD1. CDR1 MNHNS and CDR2 SASEGT come from the germline V gene. The CDR3 runs 18 residues. V dropped 1 base and J dropped 2; count of bases not matched to a gene: 12. This CDR3 reads CASSEGRLGTGGAYEQYF. As DNA, the CDR3 is TGTGCCAGCAGTGAAGGCCGTTTAGGTACAGGGGGCGCCTACGAGCAGTACTTC.

The V and J genes are TRBV6-6 and TRBJ2-7; 10 bases agree with TRBD1. The germline V gene encodes CDR1 MNHNY and CDR2 SVGAGI (reference sequence). J lost 4 bases, V lost 8 bases, and 8 bases had no gene match. This CDR3 comprises 14 residues. CDR3 protein: CASRWGQGSYEQYF. The CDR3 region has the DNA TGTGCCAGCCGATGGGGACAGGGGTCGTACGAGCAGTACTTC.

The CDR3 loop reads CATSRDPSGQGPPNYGYTF. The CDR3 nucleotides read TGTGCCACCAGCAGAGATCCGTCGGGACAGGGTCCTCCTAACTATGGCTACACCTTC. The chain is built from TRBV15 and TRBJ1-2, with 9 bases that match TRBD1. V lost 0 bases, J lost 0 bases, and 11 bases stayed unmatched. This CDR3 comprises 19 residues. Germline CDR1 reads LNHNV; CDR2 reads YYDKDF (reference sequence).

The rearrangement links TRBV9 to TRBJ1-2; D remains ambiguous. The CDR3 is made up of 12 amino acids. Germline V gene lookup returns CDR1 SGDLS and CDR2 YYNGEE. Trimming took 6 bases from V and 3 from J, leaving 9 bases between them. CDR3 in amino acids: CASTWPDYGYTF. For the CDR3, the DNA is TGTGCCAGCACCTGGCCAGACTATGGCTACACCTTC.

The rearrangement uses TRBV9 and TRBJ2-7, with a possible D match to TRBD2 (5 bases). This CDR3 is built from 13 residues. V lost 0 bases to trimming and J lost 9 bases, with 13 bases between them. CDR1 and CDR2 (germline): SGDLS, YYNGEE. CDR3: CASSVVSGGGQYF. CDR3 in DNA: TGTGCCAGCAGCGTAGTGTCCGGAGGTGGGCAGTACTTC. Full variable domain (outside the CDR3, taken from reference TRBV9 and TRBJ2-7): DSGVTQTPKHLITATGQRVTLRCSPRSGDLSVYWYQQSLDQGLQFLIQYYNGEERAKGNILERFSAQQFPDLHSELNLSSLELGDSALYFCASSVVSGGGQYFGPGTRLTVT.

This clone was observed a few times. V and J are TRBV7-9 and TRBJ2-4; D ambiguous. The V gene's germline CDR1 is SEHNR and CDR2 FQNEAQ (reference sequence). CDR3 length: 14 residues. Deletions cut 2 bases from V and 6 bases from J, with 11 bases between. The CDR3: CASSLFQVGNIQYF. The CDR3 DNA sequence: TGTGCCAGCAGCTTATTCCAGGTGGGAAACATTCAGTACTTC.

The chain couples TRBV19 to TRBJ2-7; TRBD2 aligns across 7 bases. V was clipped by 5 bases and J by 5 bases; unmatched bases: 6. Germline V gene data show CDR1 as LNHDA and CDR2 as SQIVND (reference sequence). The CDR3 runs 13 residues. The CDR3 DNA reads as TGTGCCAGTAGTCTCTACCGGGAGGACGAGCAGTACTTC. This codes for CASSLYREDEQYF.

This sequence joins TRBV28 and TRBJ1-1; no firm D call. Trimming took off 5 bases at V and 4 bases at J, with 14 bases between the two ends. The CDR3 contains 14 residues. Germline assignment: CDR1 MDHEN and CDR2 SYDVKM. The CDR3 sequence: CASSPPRGGTEAFF. CDR3 bases: TGTGCCAGCAGTCCCCCGCGAGGCGGCACTGAAGCTTTCTTT.

This chain connects TRBV7-9 to TRBJ2-7; 7 positions agree with TRBD1. This CDR3 region has 15 residues. Germline V gene lookup returns CDR1 SEHNR and CDR2 FQNEAQ (reference sequence). The V gene end was trimmed by 5 bases and the J gene end by 2 bases; junction bases not matched to a gene: 9. CDR3: CASSPSGQRPYEQYF. In nucleotides, the CDR3 is TGTGCCAGCAGCCCCTCGGGACAGCGACCCTACGAGCAGTACTTC.

The chain employs TRBV27 and TRBJ1-2; possible D gene TRBD1, 6 bases. Per the germline V gene, CDR1 is MNHEY and CDR2 is SMNVEV (reference sequence). Trimming took 4 bases from V and 0 from J, leaving 12 bases between them. This CDR3 contains 15 residues. CDR3 in amino acids: CASSSRTDTNYGYTF. The CDR3 DNA reads TGTGCCAGCAGTTCCCGGACAGATACTAACTATGGCTACACCTTC.

The rearrangement links TRBV3-1 (or the pseudogene TRBV3-2) to TRBJ1-5; D gene ambiguous. CDR3 length equals 14 residues. With 1 base removed from V and 2 bases from J, the gap between germline ends came to 6 bases. Germline V gene lookup returns CDR1 LGHDT and CDR2 YNNKEL (reference sequence). CDR3: CASSQVLGNQPQHF. As DNA, the CDR3 is TGTGCCAGCAGCCAAGTACTAGGCAATCAGCCCCAGCATTTT.

This chain uses TRBV4-1 with TRBJ1-2, with D possibly being TRBD1 (6 bases). Trimming stripped 0 bases from V and 0 bases from J, with 17 bases between. In germline, CDR1 is MGHRA, CDR2 YSYEKL. The CDR3 runs to 18 residues. The CDR3 DNA sequence: TGCGCCAGCAGCCAAGATCACGACAGGACCCTTACTAACTATGGCTACACCTTC. Protein sequence: CASSQDHDRTLTNYGYTF.

The genes are TRBV25-1 and TRBJ1-2; the match to TRBD1 covers 10 bases. The CDR3 consists of 13 residues. V lost 4 bases and J lost 7; bases outside the gene matches: 3. Germline lookup yields CDR1 MGHDK and CDR2 SYGVNS. The DNA of the CDR3 is TGTGCCAGCAGTGCCGGGACAGGGGCTGGCTACACCTTC. Translated: CASSAGTGAGYTF.

The chain couples TRBV6-5 to TRBJ1-5; tentative D call: TRBD1 (6 bases). The CDR3 has 13 amino acids. The germline V gene encodes CDR1 MNHEY and CDR2 SVGAGI. V was shortened by 5 bases and J by 7 bases, with 12 bases between the two germline ends. The CDR3 DNA reads TGTGCCAGCAGTCCAGGGGTTTGGCAGCCCCAGCATTTT. This gives the protein CASSPGVWQPQHF.

This chain connects TRBV9 to TRBJ1-6; 10 nucleotides match TRBD1. Trimming took 0 bases from V and 7 from J; bases not matched to a gene: 1. CDR1 SGDLS and CDR2 YYNGEE come from the germline V gene. The CDR3 sequence is 15 residues long. The CDR3 region has the DNA TGTGCCAGCAGCGTAGGGGACAGGGGCAATTCACCCCTCCACTTT. Translation gives CASSVGDRGNSPLHF.

The chain is built from TRBV5-1 and TRBJ2-3; 13 bases are shared with TRBD2. The CDR3 is 16 amino acids. J was trimmed by 5 bases and V by 2 bases; bases with no gene match: 5. The V gene's germline CDR1 is SGHRS and CDR2 YFSETQ. The CDR3 spells CASSFGLAGVRDTQYF. CDR3 nucleotides: TGCGCCAGCAGCTTCGGACTAGCGGGAGTGAGAGATACGCAGTATTTT.

The chain joins TRBV28 to TRBJ1-2; 8 bases are a match to TRBD1. Germline V gene lookup returns CDR1 MDHEN and CDR2 SYDVKM. This CDR3 contains 16 residues. The V gene end was trimmed by 6 bases and the J gene end by 7 bases; junction bases not matched to a gene: 16. The CDR3 DNA follows: TGTGCCAGCAGCTTGCGCAGGGGGCGCGGGTTGAGTGGCTACACCTTC. As protein: CASSLRRGRGLSGYTF.

V is TRBV7-2 and J is TRBJ2-5; weak D call: TRBD2 (7 bases). The germline gives CDR1 SGHTA, CDR2 FQGNSA. The CDR3 has 15 amino acids. V dropped 5 bases and J dropped 2 bases, with 15 bases sitting between them. The CDR3 DNA reads TGTGCCAGCAGCCCCCTAGGGGGAGGGCAAGAGACCCAGTACTTC. This sequence encodes CASSPLGGGQETQYF.

This sequence joins TRBV28 and TRBJ1-2; D remains ambiguous. This CDR3 contains 15 residues. Trimming left V 3 bases short and J 0 bases short, with 11 bases between. CDR1 and CDR2 (germline): MDHEN, SYDVKM. For the CDR3, the DNA is TGTGCCAGCAGTTTCGAGGGCGGAGCTAACTATGGCTACACCTTC. Its translation is CASSFEGGANYGYTF.

This clone occurred a few times. V usage is TRBV5-1 and J usage is TRBJ2-2, with TRBD1 identical over 8 bases. With 0 bases clipped from V and 1 base from J, the junction kept 2 bases outside the gene matches. The CDR3 sequence is 16 residues long. Germline CDR1 and CDR2: SGHRS and YFSETQ. CDR3 in DNA: TGCGCCAGCAGCTTGGCCGGGACAGGGAACACCGGGGAGCTGTTTTTT. This sequence encodes CASSLAGTGNTGELFF.

This chain joins TRBV6-5 and TRBJ2-3; TRBD2 agrees at 7 bases. With V trimmed by 7 bases and J by 6 bases, 10 bases remained unmatched. Germline V gene lookup returns CDR1 MNHEY and CDR2 SVGAGI. There are 14 residues in the CDR3. CDR3 sequence reads: CASTGGGAMDTQYF. The CDR3 bases are TGTGCCAGCACAGGCGGGGGAGCTATGGATACGCAGTATTTT.

Only one count was recorded for this clone. The chain links TRBV9 to TRBJ2-1; D might be TRBD2 (5 bases). The CDR3 spans 16 residues. Germline V gives CDR1 SGDLS, CDR2 YYNGEE. V lost 1 base, J lost 9 bases, and 20 bases lay in between. The CDR3 nucleotides are TGTGCCAGCAGCGTACGTGGGCGGGCGGTACACTCTGAGCAGTTCTTC. Its translation: CASSVRGRAVHSEQFF.

The J gene is TRBJ1-1, the V gene TRBV4-3; 7 bases align to TRBD1. V shed 1 base and J 8 bases; nucleotides not matched to a gene: 4. The length of the CDR3 is 13 residues. Germline CDR1 LGHNA, CDR2 YSLEER. The CDR3 sequence is CASSQATQGEAFF. The CDR3 DNA follows: TGCGCCAGCAGCCAAGCGACACAGGGGGAAGCTTTCTTT.